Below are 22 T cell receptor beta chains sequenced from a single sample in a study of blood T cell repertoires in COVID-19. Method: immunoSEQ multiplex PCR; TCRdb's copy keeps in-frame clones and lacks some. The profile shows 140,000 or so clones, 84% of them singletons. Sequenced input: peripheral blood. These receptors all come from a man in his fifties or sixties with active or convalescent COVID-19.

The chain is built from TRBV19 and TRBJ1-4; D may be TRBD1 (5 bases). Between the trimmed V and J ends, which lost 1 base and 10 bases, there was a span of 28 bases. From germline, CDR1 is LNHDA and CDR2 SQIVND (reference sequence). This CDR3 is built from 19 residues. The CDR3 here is CASSIGGGIQAAYYGKLFF. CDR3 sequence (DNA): TGTGCCAGTAGTATAGGCGGGGGGATACAGGCTGCATATTACGGAAAACTGTTTTTT.

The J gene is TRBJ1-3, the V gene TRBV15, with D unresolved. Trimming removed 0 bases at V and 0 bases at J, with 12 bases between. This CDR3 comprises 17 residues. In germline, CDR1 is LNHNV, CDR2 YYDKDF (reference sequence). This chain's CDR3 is CATSRDHPDGSGNTIYF. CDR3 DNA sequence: TGTGCCACCAGCAGAGATCACCCAGATGGCTCTGGAAACACCATATATTTT.

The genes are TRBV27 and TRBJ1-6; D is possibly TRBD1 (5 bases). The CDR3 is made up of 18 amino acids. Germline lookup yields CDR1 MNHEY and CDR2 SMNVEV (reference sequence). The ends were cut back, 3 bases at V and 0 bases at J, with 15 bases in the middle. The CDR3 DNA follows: TGTGCCAGCAGTTTGTTGGGACTACTTAGCTCCTATAATTCACCCCTCCACTTT. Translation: CASSLLGLLSSYNSPLHF.

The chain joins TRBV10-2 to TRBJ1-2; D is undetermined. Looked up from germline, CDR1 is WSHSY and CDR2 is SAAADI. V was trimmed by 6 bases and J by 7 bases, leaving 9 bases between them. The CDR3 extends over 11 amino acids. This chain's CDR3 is CASRETGGYTF. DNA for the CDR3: TGCGCCAGCAGAGAAACGGGTGGCTACACCTTC.

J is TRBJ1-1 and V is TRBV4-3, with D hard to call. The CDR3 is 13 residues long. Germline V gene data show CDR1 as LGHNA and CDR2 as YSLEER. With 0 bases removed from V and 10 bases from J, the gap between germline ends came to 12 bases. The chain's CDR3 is CASSQERPSGAFF. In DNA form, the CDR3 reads TGCGCCAGCAGCCAAGAACGCCCCTCGGGAGCTTTCTTT.

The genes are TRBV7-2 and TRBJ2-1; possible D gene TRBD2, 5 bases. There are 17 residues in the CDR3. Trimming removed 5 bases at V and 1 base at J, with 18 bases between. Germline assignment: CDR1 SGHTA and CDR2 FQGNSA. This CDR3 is CASSAGLIPNSYNEQFF. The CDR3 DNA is TGTGCCAGCAGCGCCGGACTGATCCCCAATTCCTACAATGAGCAGTTCTTC.

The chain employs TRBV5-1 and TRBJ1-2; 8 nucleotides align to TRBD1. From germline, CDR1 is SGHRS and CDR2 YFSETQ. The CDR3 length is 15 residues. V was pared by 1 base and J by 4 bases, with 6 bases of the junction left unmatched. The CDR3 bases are TGCGCCAGCAGCTTGTCCGGGACAGGTGTCTATGGCTACACCTTC. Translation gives CASSLSGTGVYGYTF.

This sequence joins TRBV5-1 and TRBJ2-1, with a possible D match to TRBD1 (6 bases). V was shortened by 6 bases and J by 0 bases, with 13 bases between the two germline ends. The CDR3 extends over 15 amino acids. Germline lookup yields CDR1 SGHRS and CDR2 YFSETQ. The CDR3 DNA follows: TGCGCCAGCACAAACAGGGCCAGCTCCTACAATGAGCAGTTCTTC. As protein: CASTNRASSYNEQFF.

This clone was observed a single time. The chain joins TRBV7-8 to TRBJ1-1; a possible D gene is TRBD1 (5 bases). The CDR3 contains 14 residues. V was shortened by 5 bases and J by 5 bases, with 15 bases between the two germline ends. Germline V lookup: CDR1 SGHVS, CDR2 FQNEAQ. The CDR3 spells CASSPTPTVTEAFF. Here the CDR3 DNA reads TGTGCCAGCAGCCCCACCCCGACAGTTACTGAAGCTTTCTTT.

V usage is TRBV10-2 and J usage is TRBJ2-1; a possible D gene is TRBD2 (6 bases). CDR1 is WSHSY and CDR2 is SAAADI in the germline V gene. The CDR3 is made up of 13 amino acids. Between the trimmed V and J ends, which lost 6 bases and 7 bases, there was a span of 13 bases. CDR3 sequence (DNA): TGCGCCAGCAGCCGGGAGAGAGGGAATGAGCAGTTCTTC. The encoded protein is CASSRERGNEQFF.

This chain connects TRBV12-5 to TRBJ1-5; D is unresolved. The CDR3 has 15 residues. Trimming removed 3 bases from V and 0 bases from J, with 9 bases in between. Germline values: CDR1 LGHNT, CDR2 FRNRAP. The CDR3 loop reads CASGFGEPSNQPQHF. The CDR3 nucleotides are TGTGCTAGTGGTTTCGGGGAACCTAGCAATCAGCCCCAGCATTTT.

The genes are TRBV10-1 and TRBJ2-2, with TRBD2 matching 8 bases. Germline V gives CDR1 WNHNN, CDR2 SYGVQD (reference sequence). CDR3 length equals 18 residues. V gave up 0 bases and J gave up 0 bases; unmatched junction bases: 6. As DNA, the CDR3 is TGCGCCAGCAGTGAGTCTATGGGACTAGGTTCGAACACCGGGGAGCTGTTTTTT. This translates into CASSESMGLGSNTGELFF.

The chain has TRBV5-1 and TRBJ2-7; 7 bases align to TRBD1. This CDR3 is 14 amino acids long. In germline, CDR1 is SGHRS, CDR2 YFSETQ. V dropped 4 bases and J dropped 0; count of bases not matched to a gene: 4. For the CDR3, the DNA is TGCGCCAGCAGCGGACAGGTGAGCTCCTACGAGCAGTACTTC. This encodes CASSGQVSSYEQYF.

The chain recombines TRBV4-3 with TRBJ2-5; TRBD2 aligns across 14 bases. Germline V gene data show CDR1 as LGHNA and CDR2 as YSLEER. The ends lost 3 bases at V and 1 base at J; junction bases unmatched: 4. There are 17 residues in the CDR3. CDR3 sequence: CASSHRLAGGTQETQYF. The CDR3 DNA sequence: TGCGCCAGCAGCCACAGACTAGCGGGGGGGACCCAAGAGACCCAGTACTTC.

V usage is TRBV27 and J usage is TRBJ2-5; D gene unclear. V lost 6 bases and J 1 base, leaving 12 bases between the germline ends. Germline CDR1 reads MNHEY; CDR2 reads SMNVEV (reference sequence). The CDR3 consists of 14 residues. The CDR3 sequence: CASSPDIVQETQYF. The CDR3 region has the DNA TGTGCCAGCAGCCCCGACATTGTCCAAGAGACCCAGTACTTC.

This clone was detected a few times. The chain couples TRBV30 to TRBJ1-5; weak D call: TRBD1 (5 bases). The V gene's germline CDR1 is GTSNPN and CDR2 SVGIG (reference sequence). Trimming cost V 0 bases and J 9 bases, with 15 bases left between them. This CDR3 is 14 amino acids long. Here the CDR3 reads CAWSVRGGMLPQHF. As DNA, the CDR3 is TGTGCCTGGAGTGTAAGGGGTGGGATGTTGCCCCAGCATTTT.

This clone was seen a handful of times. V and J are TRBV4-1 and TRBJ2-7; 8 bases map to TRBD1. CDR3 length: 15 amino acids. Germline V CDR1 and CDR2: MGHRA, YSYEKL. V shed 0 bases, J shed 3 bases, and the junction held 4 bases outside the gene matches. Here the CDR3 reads CASSQDQGAVYEQYF. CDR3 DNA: TGCGCCAGCAGCCAAGATCAGGGGGCGGTCTACGAGCAGTACTTC.

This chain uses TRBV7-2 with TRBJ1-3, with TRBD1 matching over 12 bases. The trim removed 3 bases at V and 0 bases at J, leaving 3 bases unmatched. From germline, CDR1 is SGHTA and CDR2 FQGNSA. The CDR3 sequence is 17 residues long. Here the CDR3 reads CASSLGQGALSGNTIYF. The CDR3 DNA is TGTGCCAGCAGCTTGGGACAGGGGGCCCTCTCTGGAAACACCATATATTTT.

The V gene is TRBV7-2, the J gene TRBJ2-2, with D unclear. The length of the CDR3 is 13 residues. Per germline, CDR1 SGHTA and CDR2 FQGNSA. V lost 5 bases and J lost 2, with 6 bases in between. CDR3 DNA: TGTGCCAGCAGCCGACAAAACACCGGGGAGCTGTTTTTT. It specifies CASSRQNTGELFF.

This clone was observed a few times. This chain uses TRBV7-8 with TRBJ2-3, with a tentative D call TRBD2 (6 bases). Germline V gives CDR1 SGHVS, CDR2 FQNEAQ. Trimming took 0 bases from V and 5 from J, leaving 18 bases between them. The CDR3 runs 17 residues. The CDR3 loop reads CASSLAAGGARGDTQYF. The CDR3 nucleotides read TGTGCCAGCAGCTTAGCGGCGGGCGGGGCGCGGGGAGATACGCAGTATTTT.

The CDR3 loop reads CASSFPGGQNEKLFF. In DNA form, the CDR3 reads TGTGCCAGCAGCTTCCCAGGGGGACAAAATGAAAAACTGTTTTTT. The V call is TRBV7-9, the J call TRBJ1-4, with 7 bases lining up with TRBD1. J gave up 5 bases and V 3 bases, and 6 bases lay outside the gene matches. Looked up from germline, CDR1 is SEHNR and CDR2 is FQNEAQ (reference sequence). This CDR3 comprises 15 residues.

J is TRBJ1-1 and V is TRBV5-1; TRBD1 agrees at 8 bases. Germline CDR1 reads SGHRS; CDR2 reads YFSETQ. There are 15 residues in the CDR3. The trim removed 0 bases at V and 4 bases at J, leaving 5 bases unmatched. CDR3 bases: TGCGCCAGCAGCTTGGGGACAGGGAGCGGCACTGAAGCTTTCTTT. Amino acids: CASSLGTGSGTEAFF.